Listed below are T cell receptor beta chains from one sample, sequenced in a study of blood T cell repertoires in COVID-19. Clones were read by immunoSEQ multiplex PCR, and TCRdb kept only the in-frame ones, dropping some. The data hold approximately 390,000 clones, with over 75% observed a single time. The material sequenced was peripheral blood. All receptors come from a woman aged 55-69 years with COVID-19, enrolled during active disease. Both conserved end residues are part of each CDR3. Only some rows state a clone size, as once, few, many or a class for expanded clones.

size	V	J	CDR3
.	TRBV5-6	TRBJ1-6	CASTGRRGSYNSPLHF
.	TRBV2	TRBJ2-7	CASRMGQFTSYEQYF
.	TRBV5-1	TRBJ1-1	CASSAWTGEAFF
.	TRBV19	TRBJ2-2	CASTRQGAGGDTGELFF
.	TRBV28	TRBJ1-5	CASSMEQSFQPQHF
few	TRBV29-1	TRBJ2-5	CSVEDWTGEETQYF
few	TRBV5-1	TRBJ2-3	CASSIGLAGDTQYF
.	TRBV9	TRBJ2-7	CASSAGGPGYEQYF
.	TRBV27	TRBJ1-1	CASSLDSKFGNLPTEAFF
.	TRBV3-1/TRBV3-2	TRBJ1-1	CASNTGSGGTEAFF
once	TRBV5-1	TRBJ2-3	CASSRGEAPTDTQYF
.	TRBV30	TRBJ2-7	CAWTGAGGYEQYF
.	TRBV6-5	TRBJ2-7	CASSPDSFYEQYF
.	TRBV28	TRBJ1-5	CASSLVGTTGNQPQHF
.	TRBV9	TRBJ1-6	CASSSGQGNSPLHF
once	TRBV7-9	TRBJ2-1	CASSSGLGRIDEQFF